The text below deals with one T cell receptor (beta chain). V lost 1 base and J 6 bases, leaving 14 bases between the germline ends. Germline V gene lookup returns CDR1 LGHDT and CDR2 YNNKEL (reference sequence). The CDR3 spans 15 residues. These data originate in a study of blood T cell repertoires in COVID-19. TCRdb's copy holds only in-frame clones and misses some; the assay was immunoSEQ multiplex PCR. This sample has 150,000 to 200,000 clones; around three quarters occur once, and the top ten carry 15% to 20%. The sequencing input was peripheral blood. The sequence came from a man aged 55 to 69 with active or convalescent COVID-19. The chain recombines TRBV3-1 (or the pseudogene TRBV3-2) with TRBJ2-3; the D gene is possibly TRBD2 (6 bases). The CDR3 DNA follows: TGTGCCAGCAGCCAAGGGCCCGGGAGCTCGGATACGCAGTATTTT. Translating it yields CASSQGPGSSDTQYF.